This entry lists 9 T cell receptor beta chains sequenced from one sample in a study of cytomegalovirus exposure and HLA in healthy donors. The PCR was carried out with 60 Vbeta primers and 13 Jbeta primers. Clones were sequenced by immunoSEQ multiplex PCR, and TCRdb holds only the in-frame ones, with some missing. There are approximately 200,000 clones in the sample; approximately 80% occur only once, and about 0.094% lies in the top ten. What was sequenced was PBMCs. These receptors all stem from a boy aged 2 to 10 in good health and CMV-seronegative.

V usage is TRBV4-3 and J usage is TRBJ2-1, with 8 positions matching TRBD2. The J segment lost 8 bases and the V segment lost 1 base, leaving 10 bases of the junction unmatched. Germline V gene data show CDR1 as LGHNA and CDR2 as YSLEER. The CDR3 runs 16 residues. CDR3 region: CASSQVVGGDYDEQFF. CDR3 coding DNA: TGCGCCAGCAGCCAAGTCGTCGGGGGGGACTATGATGAGCAGTTCTTC.

The chain recombines TRBV5-4 with TRBJ2-6; maybe TRBD1 (6 bases). Trimming removed 2 bases at V and 0 bases at J, with 9 bases between. CDR3 length equals 16 residues. The germline CDR1 and CDR2 sequences are SGHNT and YYREEE (reference sequence). The CDR3: CASSFLTGSGANVLTF. The CDR3 bases are TGTGCCAGCAGCTTCCTGACAGGCTCTGGGGCCAACGTCCTGACTTTC.

The rearrangement joins TRBV9 to TRBJ1-1; perhaps TRBD1 as D (5 bases). Germline V CDR1 and CDR2: SGDLS, YYNGEE. V lost 0 bases, J lost 5 bases, and 14 bases lay in between. The CDR3 sequence is 15 residues long. CDR3 in amino acids: CASSVGEGRGTEAFF. The CDR3 bases are TGTGCCAGCAGCGTAGGGGAGGGGCGGGGGACTGAAGCTTTCTTT.

Points on this clone: Other DNA sequences in the same sample also yield this CDR3. V gene TRBV7-9 combines with J gene TRBJ1-1; D is unresolved. Germline-derived CDR1 and CDR2 are SEHNR and FQNEAQ (reference sequence). V shed 3 bases and J shed 2 bases, with 7 bases lying between them. This CDR3 contains 13 residues. CDR3 protein: CASSFSVNTEAFF. CDR3 DNA: TGTGCCAGCAGCTTCAGTGTAAACACTGAAGCTTTCTTT.

The chain employs TRBV11-2 and TRBJ2-2, with 7 bases matching TRBD1. The CDR3 covers 16 residues. V gave up 3 bases and J gave up 7 bases; unmatched junction bases: 11. Germline CDR1 is SGHAT and CDR2 is FQNNGV. In nucleotides, the CDR3 is TGTGCCAGCAGCTTCGGTATCCGGACAGGCAGCGGGGAGCTGTTTTTT. Amino acid sequence: CASSFGIRTGSGELFF. Full variable domain (rest looked up from reference TRBV11-2 and TRBJ2-2): EAGVAQSPRYKIIEKRQSVAFWCNPISGHATLYWYQQILGQGPKLLIQFQNNGVVDDSQLPKDRFSAERLKGVDSTLKIQPAKLEDSAVYLCASSFGIRTGSGELFFGEGSRLTVL.

The rearrangement joins TRBV4-3 to TRBJ2-3; 11 bases are a match to TRBD1. Unmatched junction bases numbered 3, after V lost 0 bases and J lost 7 bases. The CDR3 spans 15 residues. The V gene's germline CDR1 is LGHNA and CDR2 YSLEER. CDR3 loop: CASSQDGTGGYTQYF. CDR3 DNA sequence: TGCGCCAGCAGCCAAGACGGGACAGGGGGTTATACGCAGTATTTT.

The V gene is TRBV15, the J gene TRBJ1-6, with D possibly being TRBD1 (6 bases). This CDR3 contains 18 residues. Trimming shortened V by 0 bases and J by 8 bases, and 20 bases separated the two germline ends. Germline loops: CDR1 LNHNV, CDR2 YYDKDF (reference sequence). This chain's CDR3 is CATSRDIRGRVRHSPLHF. In DNA, the CDR3 is TGTGCCACCAGCAGAGATATCAGGGGACGGGTTAGGCATTCACCCCTCCACTTT.

This rearrangement joins TRBV18 to TRBJ2-1; tentative D call: TRBD1 (5 bases). Germline CDR1 reads KGHSH; CDR2 reads LQKENI. The CDR3 is 15 amino acids. V lost 3 bases and J 0 bases, leaving 9 bases between the germline ends. CDR3 DNA sequence: TGTGCCAGCTCACCGGACATCATCTCCTACAATGAGCAGTTCTTC. Its protein product is CASSPDIISYNEQFF.

This sequence joins TRBV27 and TRBJ1-6, with TRBD1 matching 10 bases. The CDR3 is 14 amino acids. The germline gives CDR1 MNHEY, CDR2 SMNVEV (reference sequence). V trimming: 5 bases; J trimming: 11 bases; junction bases outside the gene matches: 6. CDR3 region: CASSMGTGVPPLHF. The CDR3 DNA sequence: TGTGCCAGCAGTATGGGGACAGGGGTACCACCCCTCCACTTT.